This T cell receptor (beta chain) was retrieved from a study of T cell responses to AZD1222 COVID-19 vaccine. Repertoires were generated with immunoSEQ multiplex PCR, while TCRdb's copy carries only in-frame clones and drops some. The data show 150,000 to 200,000 clones, 94% seen once. Here the sequenced sample was peripheral blood, taken on day 0 of AZD1222 vaccination. The TCR was taken from an adult in good health.

The CDR3 protein is CASSPPGGASSGYTF. In nucleotides, the CDR3 is TGCGCCAGCAGCCCCCCCGGGGGCGCCTCGAGTGGCTACACCTTC. This sequence joins TRBV5-1 and TRBJ1-2; TRBD1 might be the D (6 bases). CDR3 length equals 15 residues. Trimming shortened V by 4 bases and J by 7 bases, and 20 bases separated the two germline ends. The germline V gene encodes CDR1 SGHRS and CDR2 YFSETQ.